The 24 T cell receptor beta chains listed next were all sequenced from one sample in a study of blood T cell repertoires in COVID-19. TCRdb's table, derived via immunoSEQ multiplex PCR, lists solely in-frame clones and lacks some. The table lists about 240,000 clones, around 84% of them singletons, with roughly 3.2% in the top ten. The sequencing input was peripheral blood. These receptor sequences come from a woman aged 18-29 years with acute or convalescent COVID-19.

This clone was picked up many times. J is TRBJ2-1 and V is TRBV5-6, with D maybe TRBD1 (6 bases). Trimming pared 3 bases from V and 3 bases from J, leaving 22 bases between. From germline, CDR1 is SGHDT and CDR2 YYEEEE. The length of the CDR3 is 18 residues. The CDR3 coding sequence is TGTGCCAGCAGCTACCGGGACGGGACACCCCGGCACTACAATGAGCAGTTCTTC. Residues: CASSYRDGTPRHYNEQFF.

This clone was counted a single time. V and J are TRBV19 and TRBJ2-3, with 11 bases aligning to TRBD2. The CDR3 contains 17 residues. V lost 6 bases and J lost 5; bases outside the gene matches: 13. Germline V gene lookup returns CDR1 LNHDA and CDR2 SQIVND (reference sequence). The CDR3 coding sequence is TGTGCCAGTAGCCGAGGACTAGCGGGCCGTCCCCGAGATACGCAGTATTTT. Translating gives CASSRGLAGRPRDTQYF.

This clone was recorded a few times. This chain uses TRBV11-2 with TRBJ1-6; weak D call: TRBD1 (6 bases). Deletions cut 2 bases from V and 5 bases from J, with 16 bases between. CDR1 and CDR2 (germline): SGHAT, FQNNGV. The CDR3 runs to 17 residues. The CDR3 DNA reads as TGTGCCAGCAGCTTAAGGGGGTCGGGACACAATAATTCACCCCTCCACTTT. This translates into CASSLRGSGHNNSPLHF.

The DNA of the CDR3 is TGTGCCAGCAGCTCCAGGGGGCGGGCGAGCACAGATACGCAGTATTTT. It yields the protein CASSSRGRASTDTQYF. This rearrangement joins TRBV7-2 to TRBJ2-3; 8 bases line up with TRBD1. Germline assignment: CDR1 SGHTA and CDR2 FQGNSA. V lost 4 bases to trimming and J lost 0 bases; unmatched junction nucleotides: 6. The CDR3 contains 16 residues. The whole variable domain, remainder taken from reference TRBV7-2 and TRBJ2-3, is GAGVSQSPSNKVTEKGKDVELRCDPISGHTALYWYRQSLGQGLEFLIYFQGNSAPDKSGLPSDRFSAERTGGSVSTLTIQRTQQEDSAVYLCASSSRGRASTDTQYFGPGTRLTVL.

The chain is built from TRBV5-1 and TRBJ2-7; possibly TRBD2 for D (5 bases). The germline V gene encodes CDR1 SGHRS and CDR2 YFSETQ. CDR3 length: 17 amino acids. V was shortened by 2 bases and J by 6 bases, with 24 bases between the two germline ends. The chain's CDR3 is CASSFYEDVGLNPEQYF. CDR3 in DNA: TGCGCCAGCAGCTTCTACGAGGATGTAGGACTTAACCCCGAGCAGTACTTC. The full variable domain, completed using reference TRBV5-1 and TRBJ2-7, is KAGVTQTPRYLIKTRGQQVTLSCSPISGHRSVSWYQQTPGQGLQFLFEYFSETQRNKGNFPGRFSGRQFSNSRSEMNVSTLELGDSALYLCASSFYEDVGLNPEQYFGPGTRLTVT.

The chain joins TRBV7-3 to TRBJ2-1, with 7 nucleotides matching TRBD2. The CDR3 length is 15 residues. The germline gives CDR1 SGHTA, CDR2 FQGTGA. V lost 5 bases, J lost 3 bases, and 7 bases stayed unmatched. CDR3 loop: CASSPSSGGYNEQFF. In nucleotides, the CDR3 is TGTGCCAGCAGCCCATCTAGCGGTGGCTACAATGAGCAGTTCTTC.

DNA for the CDR3: TGTGCCAGCAGCCTCATCGGGACAGGGGGCCGGAACGAGCAGTACTTC. Translation: CASSLIGTGGRNEQYF. The chain employs TRBV27 and TRBJ2-7; 12 bases match TRBD1. Germline CDR1 and CDR2: MNHEY and SMNVEV (reference sequence). The CDR3 extends over 16 amino acids. The trim removed 6 bases at V and 5 bases at J, leaving 11 bases unmatched.

The chain joins TRBV29-1 to TRBJ1-2; D unresolved. The CDR3 consists of 12 residues. The V and J ends lost 3 bases and 3 bases respectively, with 8 bases between them. Germline values: CDR1 SQVTM, CDR2 ANQGSEA. The CDR3 protein is CSVDGGDYGYTF. The DNA of the CDR3 is TGCAGCGTTGATGGCGGGGACTATGGCTACACCTTC. Drawing the rest from reference TRBV29-1 and TRBJ1-2, the complete variable domain is SAVISQKPSRDICQRGTSLTIQCQVDSQVTMMFWYRQQPGQSLTLIATANQGSEATYESGFVIDKFPISRPNLTFSTLTVSNMSPEDSSIYLCSVDGGDYGYTFGSGTRLTVV.

The CDR3: CAWRLSRGNSPLHF. DNA of the CDR3: TGTGCCTGGAGACTCAGCAGGGGGAATTCACCCCTCCACTTT. The genes are TRBV30 and TRBJ1-6, with 7 bases identical to TRBD1. The V gene end was trimmed by 3 bases and the J gene end by 7 bases; junction bases not matched to a gene: 6. The CDR3 is made up of 14 amino acids. Germline CDR1 is GTSNPN and CDR2 is SVGIG (reference sequence). Variable domain in full (rest from reference TRBV30 and TRBJ1-6): SQTIHQWPATLVQPVGSPLSLECTVEGTSNPNLYWYRQAAGRGLQLLFYSVGIGQISSEVPQNLSASRPQDRQFILSSKKLLLSDSGFYLCAWRLSRGNSPLHFGNGTRLTVT.

The CDR3 DNA reads as TGTGCCAGCAGCCCCCACTCAGCGGGAGGGCCTGGTGAGCAGTACTTC. This encodes CASSPHSAGGPGEQYF. The chain has TRBV7-9 and TRBJ2-7, with TRBD2 matching over 10 bases. Germline V gives CDR1 SEHNR, CDR2 FQNEAQ (reference sequence). The junction had 14 bases not matched to a gene; V was cut back by 5 bases and J by 7 bases. CDR3 length: 16 residues.

The V call is TRBV4-2, the J call TRBJ1-2; tentative D call: TRBD1 (6 bases). The ends were cut back, 3 bases at V and 1 base at J, with 15 bases in the middle. This CDR3 is 16 amino acids long. Germline CDR1 is LGHNA and CDR2 is YNFKEQ. The CDR3 reads CASSHPTGSNNYGYTF. The CDR3 DNA sequence: TGTGCCAGCAGCCACCCCACAGGGTCTAATAACTATGGCTACACCTTC.

CDR3 in amino acids: CASSLLQYNEQFF. The CDR3 region has the DNA TGTGCCAGCAGTTTGTTACAGTACAATGAGCAGTTCTTC. The chain is built from TRBV12-3 or TRBV12-4 and TRBJ2-1; unclear D gene. Trimming took off 3 bases at V and 4 bases at J, with 7 bases between the two ends. CDR3 length equals 13 residues.

The chain carries TRBV29-1 and TRBJ1-1, with D perhaps matching TRBD1 (6 bases). Germline CDR1 is SQVTM and CDR2 is ANQGSEA. Trimming pared 7 bases from V and 5 bases from J, leaving 8 bases between. This CDR3 is built from 10 residues. CDR3 sequence: CSARGTEAFF. DNA of the CDR3: TGCAGCGCTAGGGGGACTGAAGCTTTCTTT.

This sequence joins TRBV18 and TRBJ2-5; D not resolved. Trimming cost V 0 bases and J 6 bases, with 11 bases left between them. Germline CDR1 and CDR2: KGHSH and LQKENI. This CDR3 spans 14 amino acids. The DNA for the CDR3 is TGTGCCAGCTCACCACCGGGCGCCCCAAAGACCCAGTACTTC. Translation: CASSPPGAPKTQYF.

This sequence joins TRBV10-3 and TRBJ1-1; D may be TRBD1 (6 bases). This CDR3 is 12 amino acids long. Germline V gene lookup returns CDR1 ENHRY and CDR2 SYGVKD. V was cut by 5 bases and J by 6 bases, with 10 bases left in between. CDR3 region: CAISQQGSEAFF. In DNA, the CDR3 is TGTGCCATCAGTCAACAGGGTTCTGAAGCTTTCTTT.

The V and J genes are TRBV29-1 and TRBJ1-2, with D unresolved. This CDR3 contains 13 residues. Trimming removed 5 bases from V and 8 bases from J, with 18 bases in between. CDR1 is SQVTM, CDR2 ANQGSEA, per germline. The CDR3 region is CSVPEGRREGYTF. The CDR3 coding sequence is TGCAGCGTTCCCGAGGGCAGGCGGGAGGGCTACACCTTC.

The V call is TRBV5-1, the J call TRBJ1-3; perhaps TRBD1 as D (5 bases). V was trimmed by 0 bases and J by 2 bases, leaving 9 bases between them. Germline CDR1 and CDR2: SGHRS and YFSETQ. The CDR3 is 15 amino acids. Here the CDR3 reads CASSLAPDTGNTIYF. The CDR3 DNA is TGCGCCAGCAGCTTGGCCCCGGACACTGGAAACACCATATATTTT.

V and J are TRBV3-1 (or the pseudogene TRBV3-2) and TRBJ2-7; 8 nucleotides match TRBD1. Germline CDR1 reads LGHDT; CDR2 reads YNNKEL (reference sequence). V dropped 5 bases and J dropped 0; count of bases not matched to a gene: 6. This CDR3 has 15 residues. The CDR3 sequence: CASSARDRNSYEQYF. In DNA, the CDR3 is TGTGCCAGCAGCGCCCGGGACAGGAACTCCTACGAGCAGTACTTC.

The rearrangement links TRBV28 to TRBJ2-7, with 11 positions matching TRBD2. The germline V gene encodes CDR1 MDHEN and CDR2 SYDVKM. V lost 8 bases to trimming and J lost 6 bases; unmatched junction nucleotides: 24. The CDR3 runs 19 residues. The CDR3: CASSDGGVTNSGRAGEQYF. DNA of the CDR3: TGTGCCAGCTCCGACGGGGGAGTGACAAATAGCGGGAGGGCCGGCGAGCAGTACTTC.

The chain has TRBV7-6 and TRBJ2-7, with 9 bases fitting TRBD1. The CDR3 has 18 amino acids. The trim removed 4 bases at V and 1 base at J, leaving 14 bases unmatched. CDR1 and CDR2 from the germline V gene are SGHVS and FNYEAQ. CDR3 residues: CASSSRDRVKIGSYEQYF. The CDR3 region has the DNA TGTGCCAGCAGCTCCCGGGACAGGGTAAAGATAGGGTCCTACGAGCAGTACTTC.

This clone was seen a single time. One end of the junction does not line up with germline, which may come from a read error. V and J are TRBV18 and TRBJ2-7, with 11 bases aligning to TRBD1. The germline CDR1 and CDR2 sequences are KGHSH and LQKENI. The CDR3 is 15 residues long. The CDR3 DNA is TGTGCCAGCTCACGGGACAGGGGGGCCTCCAACGAGCAGTACTTC. Encoded protein: CASSRDRGASNEQYF.

The chain combines TRBV5-1 with TRBJ1-1; tentatively, D is TRBD1 (5 bases). Germline V gives CDR1 SGHRS, CDR2 YFSETQ. V lost 0 bases and J lost 4, with 13 bases in between. CDR3 size: 15 residues. CDR3 bases: TGCGCCAGCAGCTTGGCGGGGGGGTATCCCACTGAAGCTTTCTTT. This translates into CASSLAGGYPTEAFF.

Only a few counts were recorded for this clone. The chain has TRBV7-9 and TRBJ1-6, with 9 nucleotides matching TRBD1. The germline CDR1 and CDR2 sequences are SEHNR and FQNEAQ (reference sequence). The junction had 2 bases not matched to a gene; V was cut back by 4 bases and J by 7 bases. The CDR3 is 14 residues long. In DNA form, the CDR3 reads TGTGCCAGCAGCTGGGGACAGGGAAATTCACCCCTCCACTTT. Translated: CASSWGQGNSPLHF.

About this clone itself: One end of the junction fails to match germline, which may point to a read error. V and J are TRBV4-1 and TRBJ2-4, with D tentatively TRBD2 (5 bases). This CDR3 contains 15 residues. Germline V gene lookup returns CDR1 MGHRA and CDR2 YSYEKL. The CDR3 sequence: CASSQEASTARGFNF. The CDR3 coding sequence is TGCGCCAGCAGCCAAGAGGCTAGCACGGCCCGCGGCTTTAACTTC.